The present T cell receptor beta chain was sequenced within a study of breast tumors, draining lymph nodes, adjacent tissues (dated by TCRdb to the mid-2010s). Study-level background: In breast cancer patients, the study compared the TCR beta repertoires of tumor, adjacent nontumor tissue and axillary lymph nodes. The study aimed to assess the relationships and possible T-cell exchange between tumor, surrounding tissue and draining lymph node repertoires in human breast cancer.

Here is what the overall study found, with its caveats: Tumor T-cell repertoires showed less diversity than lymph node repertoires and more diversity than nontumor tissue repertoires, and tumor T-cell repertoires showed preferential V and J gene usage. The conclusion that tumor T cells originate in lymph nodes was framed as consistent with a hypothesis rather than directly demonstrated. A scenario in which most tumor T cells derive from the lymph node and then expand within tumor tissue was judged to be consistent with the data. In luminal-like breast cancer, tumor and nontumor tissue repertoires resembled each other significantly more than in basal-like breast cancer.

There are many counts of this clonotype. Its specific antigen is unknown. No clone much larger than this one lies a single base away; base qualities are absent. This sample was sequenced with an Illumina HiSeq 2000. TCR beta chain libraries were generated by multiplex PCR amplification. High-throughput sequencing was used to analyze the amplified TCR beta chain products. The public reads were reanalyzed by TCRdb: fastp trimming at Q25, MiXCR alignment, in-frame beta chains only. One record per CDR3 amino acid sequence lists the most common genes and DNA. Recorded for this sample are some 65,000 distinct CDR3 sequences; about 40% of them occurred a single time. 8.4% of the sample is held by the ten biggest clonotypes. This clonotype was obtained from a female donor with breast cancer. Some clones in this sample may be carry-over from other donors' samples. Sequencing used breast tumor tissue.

The CDR3 reads CSVAGGVGEKLFF. The DNA is as follows: TGCAGCGTTGCGGGTGGGGTGGGTGAAAAACTGTTTTTT. The receptor chain draws on TRBV29-1 and TRBJ1-4; the D segment cannot be called with confidence. Its CDR3 holds 13 amino acids, cysteine through phenylalanine. The only DNA kept is the CDR3, 39 bases in frame from the first base. CDR1 is given as SQVTM and CDR2 as ANQGSEA, both from the germline V gene. The junction carries 13 bases between V and J, which are trimmed by 4 bases and 7 bases respectively.